These T cell receptor beta chains were read from a single sample in a study of blood T cell repertoires in COVID-19. The repertoire was sequenced with immunoSEQ multiplex PCR; TCRdb's copy has only in-frame clones and lacks some. The sample lists about 240,000 clones, about nine tenths occurring once. The sample comprised peripheral blood. Source of these receptors: a man between 60 and 75 years old who had recovered from COVID-19. CDR3s include the opening cysteine and the closing phenylalanine or tryptophan. The D gene is left open where the match is weak. Size is omitted from some rows. Given values are once, few, many or a class for expanded clones.

>TRBJ1-1|TRBV7-9|TRBD1|-
CASSLTGDVAFF
TGTGCCAGCAGCCTGACAGGGGATGTAGCTTTCTTT
>TRBJ1-2|TRBV7-6|-|-
CASSPTGANYGYTF
TGTGCCAGCAGCCCAACGGGAGCTAACTATGGCTACACCTTC
>TRBJ2-5|TRBV10-3|-|once
CAISESPEEETQYF
TGTGCCATCAGTGAGTCTCCAGAAGAAGAGACCCAGTACTTC
>TRBJ1-4|TRBV27|TRBD1|-
CASSSGPGTGVEKLFF
TGTGCCAGCAGTTCAGGCCCCGGGACAGGGGTTGAAAAACTGTTTTTT
>TRBJ2-1|TRBV2|-|-
CASSAGGNWNEQFF
TGTGCCAGCAGTGCCGGGGGAAACTGGAATGAGCAGTTCTTC
>TRBJ1-2|TRBV5-1|TRBD1|-
CASSQDRGQDGYTF
TGCGCCAGCAGCCAAGACAGGGGCCAGGACGGCTACACCTTC
>TRBJ1-1|TRBV5-1|-|-
CASSLATMFLGGEAFF
TGCGCCAGCAGCTTGGCCACCATGTTCCTCGGGGGAGAAGCTTTCTTT
>TRBJ2-7|TRBV4-1|TRBD2|few
CASSQDLSGGNLYEQYF
TGCGCCAGCAGCCAAGATTTGAGCGGGGGAAACCTTTACGAGCAGTACTTC
>TRBJ2-3|TRBV24-1|-|once
CATSDPQSTDTQYF
TGTGCCACCAGTGACCCTCAGAGCACAGATACGCAGTATTTT
>TRBJ1-2|TRBV6-2/TRBV6-3|TRBD1|once
CASSRQGAYGYTF
TGTGCCAGCAGCCGACAGGGCGCCTATGGCTACACCTTC
>TRBJ1-2|TRBV6-5|TRBD1|-
CASRPGQGRNYGYTF
TGTGCCAGCAGGCCCGGACAGGGACGAAACTATGGCTACACCTTC
>TRBJ2-1|TRBV6-6|-|-
CASRSTSSSYNEQFF
TGTGCCAGCCGATCCACTTCGAGCTCCTACAATGAGCAGTTCTTC
>TRBJ1-2|TRBV6-5|TRBD1|-
CASTRTGGDGYTF
TGTGCCAGCACCCGGACAGGAGGGGATGGCTACACCTTC
>TRBJ1-1|TRBV2|TRBD1|once
CASRDRQGGTEAFF
TGTGCCAGCAGGGACAGACAGGGGGGTACTGAAGCTTTCTTT
>TRBJ1-2|TRBV6-5|TRBD1|-
CASHPQGATGYTF
TGTGCCAGCCACCCACAGGGGGCGACTGGCTACACCTTC
>TRBJ2-1|TRBV5-1|TRBD2|-
CASSLVASGGANEQFF
TGCGCCAGCAGCTTGGTGGCTAGCGGGGGGGCCAATGAGCAGTTCTTC
>TRBJ1-2|TRBV5-1|-|once
CASRGGTNYGYTF
TGCGCCAGCAGGGGAGGAACTAACTATGGCTACACCTTC
>TRBJ2-3|TRBV28|-|-
CASSRFRGTQYF
TGTGCCAGCAGTCGCTTTAGGGGTACGCAGTATTTT
>TRBJ2-7|TRBV19|TRBD1|-
CASSPNPPRTGQGYEQYF
TGTGCCAGTAGTCCCAACCCTCCCCGGACGGGACAGGGATACGAGCAGTACTTC
>TRBJ1-2|TRBV6-1|-|-
CASSDTLYGYTF
TGTGCCAGCAGTGATACTCTCTATGGCTACACCTTC
>TRBJ1-5|TRBV6-1|-|-
CASSEFPRGHQPQHF
TGTGCCAGCAGTGAATTCCCGCGGGGGCATCAGCCCCAGCATTTT
>TRBJ1-6|TRBV5-6|-|-
CASRDRGGLAKSPLHF
TGTGCCAGCAGGGATAGGGGGGGCCTTGCGAAATCACCCCTCCACTTT
>TRBJ2-1|TRBV9|TRBD2|-
CASSWGGSSHNEQFF
TGTGCCAGCAGCTGGGGGGGGAGCTCCCACAATGAGCAGTTCTTC
>TRBJ2-7|TRBV7-8|-|-
CASSRGVGDGYEQYF
TGTGCCAGCAGCCGAGGGGTAGGGGATGGCTACGAGCAGTACTTC
>TRBJ2-5|TRBV30|TRBD2|-
CAWSNLAGGPETQYF
TGTGCCTGGAGTAACCTAGCGGGGGGGCCGGAGACCCAGTACTTC
>TRBJ2-1|TRBV5-1|-|-
CASSFLGWEQFF
TGCGCCAGCAGCTTCCTAGGCTGGGAGCAGTTCTTC
>TRBJ1-5|TRBV6-6|-|many
CASSYSSGFNQPQHF
TGTGCCAGCAGTTACTCTTCAGGGTTTAATCAGCCCCAGCATTTT
>TRBJ2-2|TRBV27|TRBD1|-
CASSFYRGLTPGELFF
TGTGCCAGCAGTTTTTACAGGGGGCTTACCCCCGGGGAGCTGTTTTTT
>TRBJ2-7|TRBV27|-|few
CASSYTGYGSRTYEQYF
TGTGCCAGCAGTTATACAGGGTACGGGTCTCGGACCTACGAGCAGTACTTC
>TRBJ1-6|TRBV5-5|TRBD1|-
CASSPRGPSYNSPLHF
TGTGCCAGCAGTCCCAGGGGGCCCTCCTATAATTCACCCCTCCACTTT
>TRBJ2-1|TRBV12-5|TRBD1|-
CASGTGGNEQFF
TGTGCTAGTGGGACAGGGGGGAATGAGCAGTTCTTC
>TRBJ2-7|TRBV4-1|-|few
CASRQTTGNSYEQYF
TGCGCCAGCAGGCAAACGACGGGGAACTCCTACGAGCAGTACTTC
>TRBJ1-5|TRBV12-3/TRBV12-4|-|-
CASSLAQGQPQHF
TGTGCCAGCAGTTTAGCTCAGGGTCAGCCCCAGCATTTT
>TRBJ1-2|TRBV6-6|-|-
CASSYSTHNYGYTF
TGTGCCAGCAGTTACTCGACACATAACTATGGCTACACCTTC
>TRBJ1-5|TRBV18|TRBD1|-
CASSRGGQPQHF
TGTGCCAGCTCACGAGGGGGCCAGCCCCAGCATTTT
>TRBJ1-4|TRBV2|-|-
CASNRDGVNEKLFF
TGTGCCAGCAACAGGGACGGGGTTAATGAAAAACTGTTTTTT
>TRBJ1-5|TRBV4-1|-|-
CASSQQGNQPQHF
TGCGCCAGCAGCCAGCAGGGTAATCAGCCCCAGCATTTT